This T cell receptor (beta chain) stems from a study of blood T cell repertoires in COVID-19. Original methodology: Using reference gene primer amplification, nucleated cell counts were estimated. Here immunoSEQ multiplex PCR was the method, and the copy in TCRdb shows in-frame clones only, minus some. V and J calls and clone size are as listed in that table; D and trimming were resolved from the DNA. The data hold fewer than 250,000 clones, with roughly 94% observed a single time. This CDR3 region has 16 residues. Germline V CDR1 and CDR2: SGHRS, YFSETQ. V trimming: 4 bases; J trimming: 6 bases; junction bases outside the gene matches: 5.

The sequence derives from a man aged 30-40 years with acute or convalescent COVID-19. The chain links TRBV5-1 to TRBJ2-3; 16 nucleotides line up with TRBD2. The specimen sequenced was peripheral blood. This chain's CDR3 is CASSVGLAGGLDTQYF. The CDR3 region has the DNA TGCGCCAGCAGCGTGGGACTAGCGGGGGGGCTTGATACGCAGTATTTT.